This passage covers 20 T cell receptor beta chains from one sample sequenced in a study of blood T cell repertoires in COVID-19. Profiling relied on immunoSEQ multiplex PCR, and the TCRdb table lists in-frame clones only, not all of them. The sample lists 450,000 or so clones, about 88% occurring once. The specimen was peripheral blood. The source of these receptors is a man between 18 and 29 years old with COVID-19, enrolled during active disease.

The gene calls are TRBV5-1 and TRBJ2-6; D gene uncertain. The CDR3 length is 17 residues. Germline V CDR1 and CDR2: SGHRS, YFSETQ. V lost 1 base and J lost 0, with 11 bases in between. CDR3: CASSLFSSYSGANVLTF. The CDR3 bases are TGCGCCAGCAGCTTGTTTTCATCCTACTCTGGGGCCAACGTCCTGACTTTC.

The CDR3 nucleotides read TGTGCCATCAGGGGACAGGGGGCGAGGAACACTGAAGCTTTCTTT. Translated: CAIRGQGARNTEAFF. The J gene is TRBJ1-1, the V gene TRBV10-3, with 12 bases that match TRBD1. The germline V gene encodes CDR1 ENHRY and CDR2 SYGVKD. After removal of 6 bases from V and 1 base from J, the junction contained 3 bases not matched to a gene. CDR3 length: 15 amino acids.

V is TRBV6-6 and J is TRBJ1-5, with no clear D. V shed 1 base and J shed 7 bases, with 8 bases lying between them. The length of the CDR3 is 13 residues. Germline V gene lookup returns CDR1 MNHNY and CDR2 SVGAGI (reference sequence). DNA of the CDR3: TGTGCCAGCAGTTACTTAGGAGGGCAGCCCCAGCATTTT. Translation: CASSYLGGQPQHF.

The chain is built from TRBV19 and TRBJ1-5; 7 bases map to TRBD1. The CDR3 covers 15 residues. Germline-derived CDR1 and CDR2 are LNHDA and SQIVND (reference sequence). The trim removed 6 bases at V and 0 bases at J, leaving 5 bases unmatched. In nucleotides, the CDR3 is TGTGCCAGTAGCGGGACAGCCTATAGCAATCAGCCCCAGCATTTT. Amino acids: CASSGTAYSNQPQHF.

The chain is built from TRBV27 and TRBJ1-5, with a tentative D call TRBD1 (6 bases). The V gene's germline CDR1 is MNHEY and CDR2 SMNVEV (reference sequence). The CDR3 has 14 residues. V was pared by 4 bases and J by 2 bases, with 9 bases between. The CDR3 loop reads CASSSRGGNQPQHF. The DNA for the CDR3 is TGTGCCAGCAGTTCCAGGGGTGGCAATCAGCCCCAGCATTTT.

This clone is a singleton in its sample. V gene TRBV27 combines with J gene TRBJ2-1; tentatively, D is TRBD2 (6 bases). Germline-derived CDR1 and CDR2 are MNHEY and SMNVEV (reference sequence). The length of the CDR3 is 13 residues. The V and J ends lost 3 bases and 9 bases respectively, with 12 bases between them. The CDR3 DNA reads TGTGCCAGCAGTTTGGGGCAGGGAGGTGAGCAGTTCTTC. Translated: CASSLGQGGEQFF.

The gene calls are TRBV5-1 and TRBJ2-1; tentatively, D is TRBD2 (5 bases). V was shortened by 0 bases and J by 9 bases, with 10 bases between the two germline ends. The CDR3 extends over 13 amino acids. CDR1 is SGHRS and CDR2 is YFSETQ in the germline V gene. In DNA, the CDR3 is TGCGCCAGCAGCTTGGGGGTAGAGGGTGAGCAGTTCTTC. It encodes CASSLGVEGEQFF.

The chain employs TRBV4-2 and TRBJ1-1; D remains unclear. The CDR3 covers 14 residues. The V end was cut by 2 bases, the J end by 3 bases, with 10 bases between. The germline V gene encodes CDR1 LGHNA and CDR2 YNFKEQ. The CDR3 here is CASSQLNTHTEAFF. CDR3 DNA sequence: TGTGCCAGCAGCCAACTTAACACGCACACTGAAGCTTTCTTT.

The chain has TRBV28 and TRBJ2-7; 8 bases match TRBD1. Trimming cost V 5 bases and J 2 bases; bases outside gene matches: 11. The CDR3 extends over 16 amino acids. Germline V gene sequence: CDR1 MDHEN, CDR2 SYDVKM. The DNA for the CDR3 is TGTGCCAGCAGTGACCGCGGACAGGGTAAGACCTACGAGCAGTACTTC. This gives the protein CASSDRGQGKTYEQYF.

This chain joins TRBV6-1 and TRBJ2-7, with 8 positions matching TRBD1. This CDR3 is 15 amino acids long. V lost 2 bases, J lost 3 bases, and 6 bases stayed unmatched. Germline CDR1 and CDR2: MNHNS and SASEGT. CDR3 nucleotides: TGTGCCAGCAGTGAATATCTGGACAGGGACTACGAGCAGTACTTC. Translating gives CASSEYLDRDYEQYF.

The rearrangement joins TRBV19 to TRBJ2-3; the D is unclear. Per germline, CDR1 LNHDA and CDR2 SQIVND (reference sequence). Trimming pared 1 base from V and 0 bases from J, leaving 8 bases between. The CDR3 extends over 15 amino acids. CDR3 region: CASSIVPGSTDTQYF. CDR3 coding DNA: TGTGCCAGTAGTATAGTCCCCGGTAGCACAGATACGCAGTATTTT.

The V and J genes are TRBV6-5 and TRBJ1-2, with TRBD1 identical over 8 bases. The CDR3 covers 15 residues. The trim removed 5 bases at V and 3 bases at J, leaving 8 bases unmatched. Per germline, CDR1 MNHEY and CDR2 SVGAGI. CDR3 amino acids: CASSIDRGADYGYTF. The CDR3 bases are TGTGCCAGCAGTATAGACAGGGGTGCAGACTATGGCTACACCTTC.

In this sample, this clone turned up a few times. V is TRBV29-1 and J is TRBJ2-1; 9 bases line up with TRBD1. Germline V gene lookup returns CDR1 SQVTM and CDR2 ANQGSEA. The CDR3 contains 14 residues. V dropped 4 bases and J dropped 6; count of bases not matched to a gene: 7. The chain's CDR3 is CSVGGGQGSNEQFF. The CDR3 region has the DNA TGCAGCGTTGGGGGGGGACAGGGAAGCAATGAGCAGTTCTTC.

This chain connects TRBV2 to TRBJ1-2, with D perhaps TRBD1 (5 bases). V lost 3 bases, J lost 4 bases, and 12 bases lay in between. This CDR3 has 14 amino acids. Per the germline V gene, CDR1 is SNHLY and CDR2 is FYNNEI. As DNA, the CDR3 is TGTGCCAGCAGTGACAACAACAGGTCCTATGGCTACACCTTC. It yields the protein CASSDNNRSYGYTF.

This sequence joins TRBV6-6 and TRBJ2-3, with TRBD1 matching 9 bases. CDR1 and CDR2 (germline): MNHNY, SVGAGI (reference sequence). CDR3 length equals 13 residues. After removal of 6 bases from V and 4 bases from J, the junction contained 2 bases not matched to a gene. CDR3 in DNA: TGTGCCAGCAGGACAGGGGGTGCAGATACGCAGTATTTT. Its protein is CASRTGGADTQYF.

The V call is TRBV18, the J call TRBJ1-2; 7 nucleotides match TRBD1. With V trimmed by 3 bases and J by 4 bases, 2 bases remained unmatched. There are 13 residues in the CDR3. Germline V gene sequence: CDR1 KGHSH, CDR2 LQKENI. In nucleotides, the CDR3 is TGTGCCAGCTCACCCCGACAGGGCTATGGCTACACCTTC. As protein: CASSPRQGYGYTF.

V usage is TRBV5-1 and J usage is TRBJ2-7; 9 bases are a match to TRBD2. CDR3 size: 18 residues. With 3 bases clipped from V and 4 bases from J, the junction kept 17 bases outside the gene matches. Germline V gives CDR1 SGHRS, CDR2 YFSETQ. The CDR3 loop reads CASSSRRLAGLEVYEQYF. CDR3 DNA: TGCGCCAGCAGCTCCCGAAGGCTAGCGGGACTCGAGGTTTACGAGCAGTACTTC.

This chain connects TRBV7-8 to TRBJ2-2; D perhaps matches TRBD2 (5 bases). This CDR3 is built from 15 residues. Germline V gene sequence: CDR1 SGHVS, CDR2 FQNEAQ. Trimming stripped 3 bases from V and 5 bases from J, with 13 bases between. The CDR3 bases are TGTGCCAGCAGCTTTTCCGGGGTGTTAACCGGGGAGCTGTTTTTT. Encoded protein: CASSFSGVLTGELFF.

The chain is built from TRBV27 and TRBJ1-2; a possible D gene is TRBD1 (5 bases). This CDR3 is built from 14 residues. From germline, CDR1 is MNHEY and CDR2 SMNVEV (reference sequence). Trimming took off 6 bases at V and 0 bases at J, with 11 bases between the two ends. The CDR3 sequence: CASRGSTANYGYTF. The CDR3 DNA reads as TGTGCCAGCAGAGGTTCGACAGCTAACTATGGCTACACCTTC.

The chain uses TRBV15 and TRBJ1-1; D unclear. Germline V lookup: CDR1 LNHNV, CDR2 YYDKDF (reference sequence). Trimming pared 1 base from V and 4 bases from J, leaving 7 bases between. The CDR3 is 13 residues long. CDR3 sequence: CATSRVARTEAFF. CDR3 nucleotides: TGTGCCACCAGCAGAGTAGCGCGCACTGAAGCTTTCTTT.